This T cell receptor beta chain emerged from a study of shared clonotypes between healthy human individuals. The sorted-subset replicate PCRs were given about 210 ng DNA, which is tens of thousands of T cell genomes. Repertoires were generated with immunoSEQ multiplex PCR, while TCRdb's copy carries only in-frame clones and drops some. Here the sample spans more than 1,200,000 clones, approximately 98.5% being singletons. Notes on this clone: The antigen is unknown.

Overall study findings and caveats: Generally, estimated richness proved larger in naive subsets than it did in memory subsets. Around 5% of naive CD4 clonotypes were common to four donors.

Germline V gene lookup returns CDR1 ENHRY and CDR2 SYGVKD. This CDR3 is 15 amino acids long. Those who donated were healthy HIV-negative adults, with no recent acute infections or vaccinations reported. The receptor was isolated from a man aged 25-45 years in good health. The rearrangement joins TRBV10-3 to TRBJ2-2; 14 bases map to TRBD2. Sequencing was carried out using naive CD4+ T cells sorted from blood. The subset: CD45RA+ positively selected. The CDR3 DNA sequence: TGTGGGGCGGGACTAGCGGGAGCTGACACCGGGGAGCTGTTTTTT. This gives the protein CGAGLAGADTGELFF.